This entry features one T cell receptor beta chain sequence. Clones were read by immunoSEQ multiplex PCR, and TCRdb kept only the in-frame ones, dropping some. The profile shows around 170,000 clones, 85% to 90% of them singletons. This sample was included in a study of control samples from healthy donors and cancer patients. Sequences were obtained from blood. The TCR originated in a woman aged 45-65 years in good health.

The CDR3 here is CASSFRQGPSYEQYF. CDR3 coding DNA: TGTGCCAGTAGTTTCCGACAGGGTCCCTCCTACGAGCAGTACTTC. The chain uses TRBV19 and TRBJ2-7; 7 positions match TRBD1. This CDR3 comprises 15 residues. The germline gives CDR1 LNHDA, CDR2 SQIVND (reference sequence). With 5 bases clipped from V and 0 bases from J, the junction kept 7 bases outside the gene matches.